This T cell receptor (beta chain) was recorded in a study of cytomegalovirus exposure and HLA in healthy donors. General observations from the study: About 87% or about 30% of the time was how often most TCR beta V segments were productive, according to an earlier analysis. In a later analysis, the majority of CMV-associated beta chains seemingly showed HLA restriction. Another analysis was done later, and it associated 16,951 TCR beta sequences with HLA alleles at 0.05 false discovery rate.

Both 60 Vbeta primers and 13 Jbeta primers went into the PCR. Libraries were prepared by immunoSEQ multiplex PCR; TCRdb keeps only in-frame clonotypes and omits some of them. The sample contains about 220,000 clones, around 80% of which appear only once. Regarding this clone: Its target is unknown.

Donors showed nominal health when sampled, although they likely had unrecorded immune exposures. The CDR3 totals 15 residues. The germline CDR1 and CDR2 sequences are MGHRA and YSYEKL. The V and J ends lost 4 bases and 10 bases respectively, with 17 bases between them. V gene TRBV4-1 combines with J gene TRBJ1-6, with TRBD1 as a possible D gene (6 bases). The sequence came from a boy aged 2 to 9 in good health and CMV-seronegative. Sequencing was performed on PBMCs. The CDR3 spells CASSLPWDIDSPLHF. CDR3 bases: TGCGCCAGCAGCCTACCATGGGACATCGACTCACCCCTCCACTTT.